What follows is one T cell receptor (beta chain) and its context. Time point described: after neoadjuvant nivolumab, at surgical resection. Germline CDR1 WNHNN, CDR2 SYGVQD (reference sequence). The CDR3 extends over 13 amino acids. With V trimmed by 4 bases and J by 1 base, 0 bases remained unmatched. The sample comes from a study of neoadjuvant anti-PD-1 for oral cavity cancer. Using immunoSEQ multiplex PCR, the repertoire was profiled, and TCRdb retains in-frame clones only, with some absent. This table holds 12,000 or so clones, about two thirds found once. V usage is TRBV10-1 and J usage is TRBJ1-1; 7 bases line up with TRBD1. The TCR sequence derives from a person between 40 and 80 years old with oral cavity squamous cell carcinoma. This sample comprised PBMCs, obtained after nivolumab (anti-PD-1) treatment. The CDR3 here is CASSGQGNTEAFF. As DNA, the CDR3 is TGCGCCAGCAGTGGACAGGGGAACACTGAAGCTTTCTTT.